The 23 T cell receptor beta chains below were found in one sample sequenced in a study of blood T cell repertoires in COVID-19 (dated by TCRdb to 2020 to 2022). Library preparation was by the immunoSEQ multiplex PCR assay. Entries here come from immuneACCESS through TCRdb and include only in-frame sequences with V and J called. Some clones fail to appear in such tables; in the studies checked, an unresolved V gene covers under half of the shortfall, and the cause of the remainder is unknown. The sample table lists roughly 150,000 clones, approximately 79% of them with a count of one. The ten top clones hold around 7% of the sample. Sequencing was carried out using PBMCs or T cells enriched from blood (not recorded which). The receptors here all came from a man between 45 and 60 years old who had recovered from COVID-19.

This clone was seen a few times. The chain recombines TRBV7-8 with TRBJ1-5; 8 nucleotides match TRBD1. Trimming removed 0 bases from V and 6 bases from J; junction bases left unmatched: 10. CDR1 SGHVS and CDR2 FQNEAQ come from the germline V gene. This CDR3 spans 17 amino acids. The CDR3 loop reads CASSLATGGDKSQPQHF. The CDR3 bases are TGTGCCAGCAGCTTAGCTACAGGGGGGGATAAGAGTCAGCCCCAGCATTTT.

The V call is TRBV19, the J call TRBJ1-4; 7 bases match TRBD1. CDR3 size: 15 residues. Germline V gene sequence: CDR1 LNHDA, CDR2 SQIVND (reference sequence). V shed 3 bases, J shed 4 bases, and the junction held 5 bases outside the gene matches. The CDR3 DNA sequence: TGTGCCAGTAGTATTCCGGGACAGCTTAATGAAAAACTGTTTTTT. Encoded protein: CASSIPGQLNEKLFF.

V and J are TRBV12-2 and TRBJ1-4. TRBV12-2 counts as a pseudogene. This CDR3 is built from 15 residues. The CDR3 DNA reads as TGTGCAAGTCGCTTAGGATTAAATCTAGCTCGGCCACTGTTTTTT. Protein sequence: CASRLGLNLARPLFF.

V and J are TRBV4-2 and TRBJ1-1; D uncertain. This CDR3 region has 15 residues. Trimming took 0 bases from V and 6 from J, leaving 14 bases between them. Germline V gene sequence: CDR1 LGHNA, CDR2 YNFKEQ. In DNA form, the CDR3 reads TGTGCCAGCAGCCAAGATGTGGGAGGTGGGTCTGAAGCTTTCTTT. Translating gives CASSQDVGGGSEAFF.

V gene TRBV7-9 combines with J gene TRBJ2-7, with TRBD1 matching 7 bases. V was clipped by 6 bases and J by 5 bases; unmatched bases: 7. The V gene's germline CDR1 is SEHNR and CDR2 FQNEAQ (reference sequence). The CDR3 has 13 residues. CDR3 DNA sequence: TGTGCCAGCAGGAACACAGGGGCGGACGAGCAGTACTTC. Its translation: CASRNTGADEQYF.

The chain combines TRBV12-5 with TRBJ2-2; tentatively, D is TRBD2 (6 bases). The CDR3 has 15 amino acids. Trimming removed 5 bases at V and 2 bases at J, with 12 bases between. Germline CDR1 is LGHNT and CDR2 is FRNRAP. The CDR3 nucleotides read TGTGCTAGTGGTCCTTCGGGGACTAACACCGGGGAGCTGTTTTTT. Protein product: CASGPSGTNTGELFF.

The rearrangement joins TRBV2 to TRBJ2-5, with D tentatively TRBD2 (7 bases). This CDR3 comprises 16 residues. V lost 4 bases, J lost 5 bases, and 20 bases lay in between. CDR1 is SNHLY and CDR2 is FYNNEI in the germline V gene. The DNA of the CDR3 is TGTGCCAGCAGTGGAGGAGGGGGGGGGCCTTGGGAGACCCAGTACTTC. It encodes CASSGGGGGPWETQYF.

Here the CDR3 DNA reads TGTGCCAGCAGCCCTACAGGGGGCTTAGCTTTCTTT. Its protein is CASSPTGGLAFF. This sequence joins TRBV7-2 and TRBJ1-1, with 9 bases lining up with TRBD1. CDR3 length: 12 residues. The germline V gene has CDR1 SGHTA and CDR2 FQGNSA. With 5 bases clipped from V and 10 bases from J, the junction kept 5 bases outside the gene matches. The full variable domain, with the rest looked up from reference TRBV7-2 and TRBJ1-1, is GAGVSQSPSNKVTEKGKDVELRCDPISGHTALYWYRQSLGQGLEFLIYFQGNSAPDKSGLPSDRFSAERTGGSVSTLTIQRTQQEDSAVYLCASSPTGGLAFFGQGTRLTVV.

This chain joins TRBV5-1 and TRBJ2-1, with D possibly TRBD2 on 6 matching bases. Germline V gene data show CDR1 as SGHRS and CDR2 as YFSETQ. The V gene lost 1 base and the J gene lost 5 bases, with 13 bases spanning the gap. This CDR3 has 15 residues. Here the CDR3 reads CASSLPSDGHNEQFF. CDR3 nucleotides: TGCGCCAGCAGCTTGCCTAGCGACGGGCACAATGAGCAGTTCTTC.

This sequence joins TRBV24-1 and TRBJ2-1, with 7 bases that match TRBD1. The CDR3 covers 14 residues. V trimming: 2 bases; J trimming: 8 bases; junction bases outside the gene matches: 5. Germline V CDR1 and CDR2: KGHDR, SFDVKD. CDR3 nucleotides: TGTGCCACCAGTGATTCACAGGGGCACCATGAGCAGTTCTTC. Protein: CATSDSQGHHEQFF.

CDR3 protein: CASSTTGDNTDTQYF. In nucleotides, the CDR3 is TGTGCCAGCAGTACCACAGGGGACAACACAGATACGCAGTATTTT. The chain couples TRBV6-5 to TRBJ2-3, with 7 bases that match TRBD1. The V segment lost 5 bases and the J segment 2 bases; nucleotides outside the gene matches: 7. There are 15 residues in the CDR3. Germline V lookup: CDR1 MNHEY, CDR2 SVGAGI.

V gene TRBV10-3 combines with J gene TRBJ2-7; 10 bases fit TRBD2. The CDR3 loop spans 15 amino acids. The V segment lost 2 bases and the J segment 4 bases; nucleotides outside the gene matches: 5. Germline-derived CDR1 and CDR2 are ENHRY and SYGVKD. The CDR3 protein is CAISEGGTSAYEQYF. In DNA, the CDR3 is TGTGCCATCAGTGAGGGAGGGACTAGCGCGTACGAGCAGTACTTC.

This clone was found a few times. V gene TRBV4-1 combines with J gene TRBJ2-1, with 12 bases aligning to TRBD1. CDR3 length: 16 amino acids. V dropped 4 bases and J dropped 8; count of bases not matched to a gene: 9. The V gene's germline CDR1 is MGHRA and CDR2 YSYEKL. The CDR3 loop is CASSLNIGTGGHEQFF. The CDR3 region has the DNA TGCGCCAGCAGCCTAAACATCGGGACAGGGGGCCATGAGCAGTTCTTC.

V gene TRBV19 combines with J gene TRBJ2-1; 7 bases match TRBD2. Looked up from germline, CDR1 is LNHDA and CDR2 is SQIVND (reference sequence). Unmatched junction bases numbered 7, after V lost 6 bases and J lost 2 bases. This CDR3 comprises 15 residues. CDR3 sequence reads: CASRGGVDAYNEQFF. CDR3 nucleotides: TGTGCCAGTAGGGGAGGGGTCGACGCCTACAATGAGCAGTTCTTC.

On this clone: Different DNA sequences within this sample yield the same CDR3. The rearrangement joins TRBV11-3 to TRBJ1-2; possible D gene TRBD1, 5 bases. Germline CDR1 SGHNT, CDR2 YENEEA. The V gene lost 0 bases and the J gene lost 2 bases, with 7 bases spanning the gap. This CDR3 is 14 amino acids long. CDR3 residues: CASSLETGNYGYTF. CDR3 DNA sequence: TGTGCCAGCAGCTTAGAAACAGGAAACTATGGCTACACCTTC.

Remarks on this clone: Other DNA variants within this sample encode the same CDR3. The chain is built from TRBV12-5 and TRBJ1-3; no definite D call. CDR1 is LGHNT, CDR2 FRNRAP, per germline. V gave up 0 bases and J gave up 4 bases, with 7 bases separating them. This CDR3 spans 14 amino acids. The CDR3 sequence: CASGLVASGNTIYF. CDR3 nucleotide sequence: TGTGCTAGTGGTTTGGTCGCGTCAGGAAACACCATATATTTT.

Comment on this clone: Distinct nucleotide sequences in the sample also encode this CDR3. J is TRBJ2-3 and V is TRBV5-4, with 7 bases aligning to TRBD1. V shed 0 bases and J 5 bases; nucleotides not matched to a gene: 0. This CDR3 is 13 amino acids long. The germline CDR1 and CDR2 sequences are SGHNT and YYREEE (reference sequence). The CDR3 bases are TGTGCCAGCAGCTTGGCAGGGGGAGATACGCAGTATTTT. This translates into CASSLAGGDTQYF.

V and J are TRBV5-4 and TRBJ2-5; 7 bases are shared with TRBD2. The CDR3 is 14 residues long. The V segment lost 2 bases and the J segment 0 bases; nucleotides outside the gene matches: 1. Germline V gene data show CDR1 as SGHNT and CDR2 as YYREEE (reference sequence). The chain's CDR3 is CASSLTSDQETQYF. For the CDR3, the DNA is TGTGCCAGCAGCTTAACTAGCGACCAAGAGACCCAGTACTTC.

The chain couples TRBV11-2 to TRBJ1-2, with 7 bases lining up with TRBD1. The junction had 2 bases not matched to a gene; V was cut back by 2 bases and J by 8 bases. This CDR3 has 12 residues. Germline V gives CDR1 SGHAT, CDR2 FQNNGV. CDR3 sequence (DNA): TGTGCCAGCAGCTTATACAGGGGAGGCTACACCTTC. Translating it yields CASSLYRGGYTF.

This chain connects TRBV28 to TRBJ2-7; D is possibly TRBD1 (6 bases). From germline, CDR1 is MDHEN and CDR2 SYDVKM. This CDR3 is 13 amino acids long. Trimming took off 0 bases at V and 8 bases at J, with 11 bases between the two ends. CDR3 residues: CASSLWVQGQQYF. DNA of the CDR3: TGTGCCAGCAGTTTATGGGTCCAGGGGCAGCAGTACTTC.

The CDR3 reads CASSSTSGVILEQFF. In DNA form, the CDR3 reads TGTGCCAGCAGTTCCACTAGCGGGGTAATTCTTGAGCAGTTCTTC. The V and J genes are TRBV6-2 or TRBV6-3 and TRBJ2-1; 10 bases match TRBD2. Germline V gives CDR1 MNHEY, CDR2 SVGEGT. This CDR3 has 15 residues. V shed 4 bases and J 9 bases; nucleotides not matched to a gene: 9.

The chain links TRBV14 to TRBJ1-2; tentatively, D is TRBD1 (6 bases). V lost 4 bases, J lost 4 bases, and 16 bases lay in between. The CDR3 has 15 amino acids. Germline loops: CDR1 SGHDN, CDR2 FVKESK. CDR3 in DNA: TGTGCCAGCAGCCCTCCAGGGCAGGGGTTCTATGGCTACACCTTC. Translated: CASSPPGQGFYGYTF.

The rearrangement links TRBV5-1 to TRBJ1-1; no definite D call. This CDR3 contains 15 residues. The ends were cut back, 0 bases at V and 1 base at J, with 10 bases in the middle. Germline V lookup: CDR1 SGHRS, CDR2 YFSETQ. CDR3 coding DNA: TGCGCCAGCAGCTTGGTTCCAGCGACGAACACTGAAGCTTTCTTT. Encoded protein: CASSLVPATNTEAFF.